Following are 16 T cell receptor beta chains from one sample sequenced in a study of cytomegalovirus exposure and HLA in healthy donors. The PCR made use of 60 Vbeta and 13 Jbeta primers. The repertoire was sequenced with immunoSEQ multiplex PCR; TCRdb's copy has only in-frame clones and lacks some. The sample lists 250,000 to 300,000 clones; 85% to 95% were seen once. Sequenced sample: PBMCs. These receptors came from a girl aged 2 to 10 in good health and CMV-seronegative.

The V call is TRBV6-5, the J call TRBJ2-1; D ambiguous. The germline V and J ends were trimmed by 1 base and 5 bases, with 6 bases remaining between them. The CDR3 extends over 13 amino acids. Germline loops: CDR1 MNHEY, CDR2 SVGAGI. In nucleotides, the CDR3 is TGTGCCAGCAGTTACTACGGTGACAATGAGCAGTTCTTC. Protein product: CASSYYGDNEQFF.

V is TRBV7-3 and J is TRBJ2-7, with 14 bases that match TRBD2. V gave up 4 bases and J gave up 2 bases; unmatched junction bases: 7. The CDR3 has 17 amino acids. Germline V lookup: CDR1 SGHTA, CDR2 FQGTGA. In DNA, the CDR3 is TGTGCCAGCAGCTACCTCCGACTAGCGGGGGGGGCCTACGAGCAGTACTTC. Its protein product is CASSYLRLAGGAYEQYF.

The chain has TRBV5-1 and TRBJ1-2; the D gene is possibly TRBD1 (5 bases). Trimming left V 4 bases short and J 5 bases short, with 12 bases between. Germline lookup yields CDR1 SGHRS and CDR2 YFSETQ. This CDR3 spans 13 amino acids. CDR3 residues: CASSDPGTYGYTF. In DNA form, the CDR3 reads TGCGCCAGCAGCGATCCCGGGACTTATGGCTACACCTTC.

The chain is built from TRBV18 and TRBJ2-7; D perhaps matches TRBD1 (5 bases). Deletions cut 5 bases from V and 6 bases from J, with 23 bases between. There are 16 residues in the CDR3. CDR1 is KGHSH, CDR2 LQKENI, per germline. The CDR3 loop is CASSLTAGVSGFEQYF. CDR3 nucleotide sequence: TGTGCCAGCTCATTAACCGCTGGGGTGTCAGGGTTCGAGCAGTACTTC.

The genes are TRBV28 and TRBJ1-6, with D tentatively TRBD1 (5 bases). CDR1 MDHEN and CDR2 SYDVKM come from the germline V gene. With 7 bases removed from V and 4 bases from J, the gap between germline ends came to 17 bases. CDR3 length: 16 residues. CDR3 residues: CASTAGGALYNSPLHF. As DNA, the CDR3 is TGTGCCAGCACCGCGGGGGGTGCTTTATATAATTCACCCCTCCACTTT.

The V call is TRBV19, the J call TRBJ1-5; tentatively, D is TRBD1 (6 bases). The CDR3 has 15 amino acids. The V gene lost 4 bases and the J gene lost 6 bases, with 16 bases spanning the gap. Germline V gene sequence: CDR1 LNHDA, CDR2 SQIVND (reference sequence). The CDR3 DNA reads as TGTGCCAGTAGTACCCCTCTAGGGGGGGCTCAGCCCCAGCATTTT. Translating it yields CASSTPLGGAQPQHF.

This sequence joins TRBV27 and TRBJ1-4; 8 nucleotides match TRBD1. The germline V gene encodes CDR1 MNHEY and CDR2 SMNVEV (reference sequence). The CDR3 is 15 residues long. The trim removed 2 bases at V and 7 bases at J, leaving 6 bases unmatched. CDR3 region: CASSLLSGGIEKLFF. In DNA, the CDR3 is TGTGCCAGCAGTTTACTATCAGGGGGCATTGAAAAACTGTTTTTT.

The gene calls are TRBV2 and TRBJ2-3, with TRBD2 identical over 10 bases. CDR1 is SNHLY, CDR2 FYNNEI, per germline. The CDR3 is 14 amino acids. With V trimmed by 8 bases and J by 2 bases, 4 bases remained unmatched. The CDR3 DNA reads TGTGCCAGCCAGACTAGCGGGTACACAGATACGCAGTATTTT. It encodes CASQTSGYTDTQYF.

The CDR3 DNA follows: TGTGCCAGCAGTTCCCCCGGGGGTGAAGATTACAATGAGCAGTTCTTC. It is translated as CASSSPGGEDYNEQFF. The chain couples TRBV27 to TRBJ2-1, with D possibly matching TRBD2 (6 bases). This CDR3 has 16 amino acids. With 4 bases removed from V and 4 bases from J, the gap between germline ends came to 17 bases. Germline loops: CDR1 MNHEY, CDR2 SMNVEV (reference sequence).

V gene TRBV7-8 combines with J gene TRBJ2-1, with a weak D call TRBD2 (6 bases). Germline V gene data show CDR1 as SGHVS and CDR2 as FQNEAQ. The CDR3 runs to 18 residues. V was pared by 5 bases and J by 6 bases, with 26 bases between. The CDR3 nucleotides are TGTGCCAGCAGCCCTCCGGGAGCGGGCGTTCTCCCAGGCAATGAGCAGTTCTTC. Translated, it gives CASSPPGAGVLPGNEQFF.

This chain uses TRBV18 with TRBJ2-7, with D uncertain. Germline CDR1 and CDR2: KGHSH and LQKENI. Trimming took 2 bases from V and 7 from J, leaving 9 bases between them. CDR3 length equals 12 residues. CDR3 loop: CASSPSTREQYF. The CDR3 DNA reads TGTGCCAGCTCACCAAGTACGCGGGAGCAGTACTTC.

This chain uses TRBV4-2 with TRBJ2-3; 10 bases are shared with TRBD2. From germline, CDR1 is LGHNA and CDR2 YNFKEQ. V shed 1 base, J shed 3 bases, and the junction held 10 bases outside the gene matches. This CDR3 spans 18 amino acids. The CDR3 here is CASSQASSSGRSTDTQYF. Written as DNA, the CDR3 is TGTGCCAGCAGCCAAGCCAGTTCTAGCGGGAGAAGTACAGATACGCAGTATTTT.

This rearrangement joins TRBV30 to TRBJ2-3; 9 nucleotides agree with TRBD2. The germline CDR1 and CDR2 sequences are GTSNPN and SVGIG (reference sequence). CDR3 length equals 16 residues. V lost 2 bases and J lost 4; bases outside the gene matches: 10. CDR3 in amino acids: CAWSPPSGTSADTQYF. The CDR3 coding sequence is TGTGCCTGGAGTCCACCTAGCGGGACTAGTGCAGATACGCAGTATTTT.

This clone was observed a handful of times. This chain links TRBV18 with TRBJ2-3; the D gene is possibly TRBD2 (6 bases). Per germline, CDR1 KGHSH and CDR2 LQKENI. This CDR3 comprises 18 residues. Trimming removed 3 bases at V and 2 bases at J, with 21 bases between. The CDR3 spells CASSPSLATVDLTDTQYF. The CDR3 nucleotides are TGTGCCAGCTCACCGAGCCTAGCGACGGTTGACCTCACAGATACGCAGTATTTT. The variable domain in full, with the rest retrieved from reference TRBV18 and TRBJ2-3, is NAGVMQNPRHLVRRRGQEARLRCSPMKGHSHVYWYRQLPEEGLKFMVYLQKENIIDESGMPKERFSAEFPKEGPSILRIQQVVRGDSAAYFCASSPSLATVDLTDTQYFGPGTRLTVL.

This clone was counted between two and nine times. V gene TRBV29-1 combines with J gene TRBJ2-5; tentative D call: TRBD2 (6 bases). The CDR3 runs 15 residues. Trimming took 0 bases from V and 3 from J, leaving 14 bases between them. Germline V gives CDR1 SQVTM, CDR2 ANQGSEA. CDR3 sequence: CSVEDRLATKETQYF. DNA of the CDR3: TGCAGCGTTGAAGATCGCCTAGCGACCAAAGAGACCCAGTACTTC.

This sequence joins TRBV12-5 and TRBJ1-4; D unclear. The CDR3 is made up of 16 amino acids. V lost 3 bases and J 6 bases, leaving 17 bases between the germline ends. Germline loops: CDR1 LGHNT, CDR2 FRNRAP. This CDR3 reads CASGFPMAGGHEKLFF. DNA of the CDR3: TGTGCTAGTGGTTTCCCCATGGCAGGAGGTCATGAAAAACTGTTTTTT.